These 15 T cell receptor beta chains came from one sample sequenced in a study of shared clonotypes between healthy human individuals. Only in-frame clones appear in the TCRdb table, and some are missing; sequencing was by immunoSEQ multiplex PCR. The table records approximately 500,000 clones, 79% of them present only once. Sequences were obtained from PBMCs. The receptors here all came from a woman between 40 and 55 years old in good health. Some clones in this sample may be carry-over from other donors' samples.

This chain joins TRBV7-9 and TRBJ2-7; tentatively, D is TRBD1 or TRBD2 (5 bases each). The CDR3 length is 16 residues. Deletions cut 2 bases from V and 1 base from J, with 15 bases between. Germline V gene lookup returns CDR1 SEHNR and CDR2 FQNEAQ (reference sequence). CDR3 region: CASSLRDPSLSYEQYF. Here the CDR3 DNA reads TGTGCCAGCAGCTTACGGGACCCTTCTTTATCCTACGAGCAGTACTTC.

The CDR3 bases are TGTGCCAGCAGCGTAGTTGATTCGGATCAGCCCCAGCATTTT. It specifies CASSVVDSDQPQHF. The genes are TRBV9 and TRBJ1-5; D unclear. Trimming removed 0 bases at V and 5 bases at J, with 9 bases between. This CDR3 comprises 14 residues. Germline V gives CDR1 SGDLS, CDR2 YYNGEE.

The rearrangement joins TRBV2 to TRBJ2-3; 7 bases agree with TRBD2. The length of the CDR3 is 15 residues. Germline lookup yields CDR1 SNHLY and CDR2 FYNNEI. After removal of 2 bases from V and 2 bases from J, the junction contained 4 bases not matched to a gene. CDR3 coding DNA: TGTGCCAGCAGTGAACCTAGCGGTTTCACAGATACGCAGTATTTT. Protein product: CASSEPSGFTDTQYF. The variable domain in full, with the rest retrieved from reference TRBV2 and TRBJ2-3, is EPEVTQTPSHQVTQMGQEVILRCVPISNHLYFYWYRQILGQKVEFLVSFYNNEISEKSEIFDDQFSVERPDGSNFTLKIRSTKLEDSAMYFCASSEPSGFTDTQYFGPGTRLTVL.

The chain couples TRBV18 to TRBJ2-5; 8 bases fit TRBD2. The CDR3 is 13 residues long. V was pared by 3 bases and J by 9 bases, with 6 bases of the junction left unmatched. CDR1 is KGHSH, CDR2 LQKENI, per germline. CDR3 sequence: CASSPTSVGSQYF. The DNA for the CDR3 is TGTGCCAGCTCACCGACTAGCGTGGGGTCCCAGTACTTC.

The V call is TRBV28, the J call TRBJ2-5, with D tentatively TRBD1 (6 bases). Germline V gives CDR1 MDHEN, CDR2 SYDVKM. The CDR3 totals 20 residues. Trimming stripped 4 bases from V and 2 bases from J, with 29 bases between. CDR3 in DNA: TGTGCCAGCAGTTCCTTGTGGGCAGGGAGAGGGGGTCTGAGGCAAGAGACCCAGTACTTC. Translated, it gives CASSSLWAGRGGLRQETQYF.

V and J are TRBV19 and TRBJ2-2, with D perhaps TRBD1 or TRBD2 (6 bases each). Trimming stripped 6 bases from V and 3 bases from J, with 11 bases between. The CDR3 contains 14 residues. Germline V lookup: CDR1 LNHDA, CDR2 SQIVND (reference sequence). CDR3 DNA sequence: TGTGCCAGTAGGAAAGGGGGGTACACCGGGGAGCTGTTTTTT. Its protein product is CASRKGGYTGELFF.

This clone was seen a few times. This chain joins TRBV28 and TRBJ1-1; the D is unclear. The CDR3 spans 12 residues. Germline V gene data show CDR1 as MDHEN and CDR2 as SYDVKM. The V end was cut by 9 bases, the J end by 1 base, with 9 bases between. The CDR3 DNA is TGTGCCAGTGAGAGGCAGAACACTGAAGCTTTCTTT. It codes for CASERQNTEAFF.

Here the CDR3 DNA reads TGCGCCAGTTCCGGGGAGGGAGGCGGGGCGGAGACCCAGTACTTC. Amino acid sequence: CASSGEGGGAETQYF. V usage is TRBV5-1 and J usage is TRBJ2-5; the match to TRBD2 covers 7 bases. The germline CDR1 and CDR2 sequences are SGHRS and YFSETQ. The CDR3 is 15 residues long. The V segment lost 8 bases and the J segment 5 bases; nucleotides outside the gene matches: 15.

This clone was observed once. The rearrangement joins TRBV27 to TRBJ2-7, with 9 positions matching TRBD2. CDR1 is MNHEY, CDR2 SMNVEV, per germline (reference sequence). The V gene end was trimmed by 3 bases and the J gene end by 6 bases; junction bases not matched to a gene: 6. CDR3 length: 14 residues. CDR3 region: CASSFLAGVGEQYF. DNA of the CDR3: TGTGCCAGCAGTTTCTTAGCGGGAGTCGGCGAGCAGTACTTC.

The chain employs TRBV2 and TRBJ2-7; 9 nucleotides match TRBD2. V shed 0 bases, J shed 4 bases, and the junction held 7 bases outside the gene matches. This CDR3 is built from 16 residues. The germline CDR1 and CDR2 sequences are SNHLY and FYNNEI. The CDR3 is CASSEASPTSGYEQYF. The CDR3 DNA sequence: TGTGCCAGCAGTGAAGCTTCCCCGACTAGCGGATACGAGCAGTACTTC.

On this clone: The same CDR3 arises from other DNA sequences in this sample as well. The chain carries TRBV28 and TRBJ2-3; D not certain. This CDR3 is 13 amino acids long. V was trimmed by 6 bases and J by 0 bases, leaving 7 bases between them. Germline loops: CDR1 MDHEN, CDR2 SYDVKM. CDR3 coding DNA: TGTGCCAGCAGCAAACCTAGCACAGATACGCAGTATTTT. Translation gives CASSKPSTDTQYF.

A single count supports this clone. The chain combines TRBV10-1 with TRBJ2-3; D might be TRBD1 (6 bases). The CDR3 totals 14 residues. V lost 0 bases and J lost 5, with 9 bases in between. Germline V CDR1 and CDR2: WNHNN, SYGVQD (reference sequence). This CDR3 reads CASSESGRGDTQYF. The CDR3 DNA follows: TGCGCCAGCAGTGAGTCAGGCAGGGGAGATACGCAGTATTTT.

V and J are TRBV7-6 and TRBJ2-1, with D hard to call. Looked up from germline, CDR1 is SGHVS and CDR2 is FNYEAQ. The CDR3 length is 15 residues. With 5 bases removed from V and 4 bases from J, the gap between germline ends came to 15 bases. The CDR3 nucleotides read TGTGCCAGCAGCATAGAGGCGTTTAGGTACAATGAGCAGTTCTTC. It specifies CASSIEAFRYNEQFF.

This rearrangement joins TRBV9 to TRBJ1-1; 8 bases line up with TRBD1. After removal of 4 bases from V and 6 bases from J, the junction contained 11 bases not matched to a gene. Germline values: CDR1 SGDLS, CDR2 YYNGEE. The CDR3 totals 15 residues. CDR3 DNA: TGTGCCAGCAGCCCCCGACCGGGACAGGCCGCTGAAGCTTTCTTT. It is translated as CASSPRPGQAAEAFF.

The chain couples TRBV15 to TRBJ2-7; 13 nucleotides align to TRBD2. This CDR3 is 16 amino acids long. The J segment lost 2 bases and the V segment lost 3 bases, leaving 4 bases of the junction unmatched. CDR1 is LNHNV, CDR2 YYDKDF, per germline (reference sequence). CDR3 protein: CATSRGGLAGAYEQYF. CDR3 DNA sequence: TGTGCCACCAGCAGGGGCGGACTAGCGGGAGCCTACGAGCAGTACTTC.